The 12 T cell receptor beta chains given below trace back to one sample, sequenced in a study of glioma-infiltrating T cells. Amplification of TCR alpha and beta CDR3 regions from RNA used iRepertoire nested multiplex PCR. Via MiXCR, TCRdb re-called the multiplex PCR reads, giving one row per CDR3 protein. The sample shows approximately 400,000 distinct CDR3 sequences, about two fifths of them seen only once. Sequencing was performed on glioma tissue, nonneoplastic brain tissue, or PBMCs (not recorded which). These receptors all stem from a human donor with low-grade glioma or glioblastoma, undergoing nonglioma brain surgery, or in good health (not recorded which).

This clonotype occurred a few times. The rearrangement links TRBV18 to TRBJ2-5; D remains ambiguous. This CDR3 contains 14 residues. V was clipped by 2 bases and J by 2 bases, with 9 bases between them. Germline V gene data show CDR1 as KGHSH and CDR2 as LQKENI. This chain's CDR3 is CASSPANSQETQYF. CDR3 coding DNA: TGTGCCAGCTCACCAGCCAACAGTCAAGAGACCCAGTACTTC.

This clonotype was counted between two and nine times. The chain uses TRBV20-1 and TRBJ1-4; 7 bases agree with TRBD1. The trim removed 0 bases at V and 4 bases at J, leaving 5 bases unmatched. Germline V lookup: CDR1 DFQATT, CDR2 SNEGSKA (reference sequence). This CDR3 region has 15 residues. Written as DNA, the CDR3 is TGCAGTGCTAGAGATTCCCGGGACAGTAATGAAAAACTGTTTTTT. It encodes CSARDSRDSNEKLFF.

This clonotype was seen many times. The rearrangement joins TRBV6-2 or TRBV6-3 to TRBJ2-7; 9 bases align to TRBD1. CDR1 MNHEY and CDR2 SVGEGT come from the germline V gene. The V gene end was trimmed by 7 bases and the J gene end by 5 bases; junction bases not matched to a gene: 9. The CDR3 contains 14 residues. As DNA, the CDR3 is TGTGCCAGCACCCTGGGACAGGGACTGGACGAGCAGTACTTC. Translation gives CASTLGQGLDEQYF.

V and J are TRBV4-3 and TRBJ1-2; TRBD1 might be the D (6 bases). The length of the CDR3 is 15 residues. V gave up 1 base and J gave up 4 bases, with 13 bases separating them. From germline, CDR1 is LGHNA and CDR2 YSLEER. DNA for the CDR3: TGCGCCAGCAGCCAAGTCGGGGGGCTTCTCTATGGCTACACCTTC. It encodes CASSQVGGLLYGYTF.

This clonotype has at least ten counts. The rearrangement joins TRBV6-1 to TRBJ1-2; D uncertain. V shed 0 bases and J shed 2 bases, with 10 bases lying between them. The CDR3 runs to 15 residues. Germline V gives CDR1 MNHNS, CDR2 SASEGT. Here the CDR3 DNA reads TGTGCCAGCAGTGAAGCCCCCCAGGAGAACTATGGCTACACCTTC. It specifies CASSEAPQENYGYTF.

This clonotype was detected ten times or more. The chain is built from TRBV6-2 or TRBV6-3 and TRBJ2-7, with a tentative D call TRBD1 (6 bases). In germline, CDR1 is MNHEY, CDR2 SVGEGT. The V end was cut by 5 bases, the J end by 9 bases, with 17 bases between. CDR3 size: 13 residues. CDR3 coding DNA: TGTGCCAGCAGTATACAGGGTATTGCGGTGCAGTACTTC. Residues: CASSIQGIAVQYF.

Comment on this clonotype: Possible read error: a much larger clone is one base away. CDR3 residues: CASSLGGSNDKQYF. CDR3 nucleotides: TGTGCCAGCAGTCTTGGCGGGAGTAACGACAAGCAGTACTTC. The chain carries TRBV6-1 and TRBJ2-7; 7 bases align to TRBD2. Germline CDR1 is MNHNS and CDR2 is SASEGT. Losses at the gene ends were 5 bases for V and 8 bases for J; bases not matched to a gene: 12. The CDR3 is 14 residues long.

This clonotype was seen a handful of times. The V and J genes are TRBV6-1 and TRBJ1-1; D gene unclear. V was cut by 6 bases and J by 5 bases, with 22 bases left in between. CDR3 length equals 16 residues. Germline V gene sequence: CDR1 MNHNS, CDR2 SASEGT. CDR3 coding DNA: TGTGCCAGCAGGGAACACACGATATGGGGAGTAACTGAAGCTTTCTTT. It encodes CASREHTIWGVTEAFF.

This clonotype has more than one count but fewer than ten. The chain has TRBV7-2 and TRBJ2-4; 7 bases align to TRBD1. With V trimmed by 5 bases and J by 9 bases, 7 bases remained unmatched. The germline V gene encodes CDR1 SGHTA and CDR2 FQGNSA. The CDR3 contains 13 residues. The CDR3 DNA is TGTGCCAGCAGCCTAAGGGGGCAAGCCATTCAGTACTTC. This codes for CASSLRGQAIQYF.

This clonotype was counted a few times. A much larger clone sits a single nucleotide away, making a read error possible. J is TRBJ2-3 and V is TRBV27; D might be TRBD2 (5 bases). This CDR3 region has 14 residues. Germline values: CDR1 MNHEY, CDR2 SMNVEV (reference sequence). CDR3 sequence (DNA): TGTGCCGTCGGACTGACCCTCAGCACAAATACGCAGTATTTT. This encodes CAVGLTLSTNTQYF.

In its sample, this clonotype was seen a few times. This rearrangement joins TRBV7-9 to TRBJ2-7; TRBD2 agrees at 10 bases. The CDR3 spans 15 residues. Looked up from germline, CDR1 is SEHNR and CDR2 is FQNEAQ (reference sequence). Unmatched junction bases numbered 4, after V lost 3 bases and J lost 2 bases. The CDR3 sequence: CASSFGLAVTYEQYF. The CDR3 DNA is TGTGCCAGCAGCTTCGGACTAGCGGTTACCTACGAGCAGTACTTC.

The CDR3 DNA sequence: TGTGCCAGCACCGAGGAAGGGACAGACACCGGGGAGCTGTTTTTT. This sequence encodes CASTEEGTDTGELFF. J is TRBJ2-2 and V is TRBV6-6; 7 bases are a match to TRBD1. Trimming cost V 7 bases and J 3 bases; bases outside gene matches: 8. This CDR3 comprises 15 residues. In germline, CDR1 is MNHNY, CDR2 SVGAGI (reference sequence).